This TCR beta chain was profiled in a study of cytomegalovirus exposure and HLA in healthy donors. Background on the study: Earlier, approximately 190 million T cells were analyzed, and 90 million to 120 million unique TCR beta sequences were found among them. Overall study findings and caveats: With further analysis later on, most CMV-associated TCR beta chains appeared HLA-restricted. Later work found that TCR association rates differed between HLA loci; DRB1 had the most and HLA-C the fewest.

CDR3 length: 14 amino acids. In germline, CDR1 is SGHKS, CDR2 YYEKEE (reference sequence). V dropped 4 bases and J dropped 4; count of bases not matched to a gene: 6. A multiplex PCR was run with 60 Vbeta primers and 13 Jbeta primers. Produced via immunoSEQ multiplex PCR; TCRdb's table is partial and in-frame only. The table includes about 89,000 clones, 76% detected once. On this clone itself: What it binds is not known.

The sample consisted of PBMCs. V usage is TRBV5-5 and J usage is TRBJ1-1, with 8 bases aligning to TRBD1. The clonotype comes from a male donor in good health and CMV-seronegative. The CDR3 nucleotides are TGTGCCAGCAGCGTGGCAGGGGGCGTCACTGAAGCTTTCTTT. It is translated as CASSVAGGVTEAFF.